Below, 20 T cell receptor beta chains from the same sample are listed, as sequenced in a study of blood T cell repertoires in COVID-19. Method: immunoSEQ multiplex PCR; TCRdb's copy keeps in-frame clones and lacks some. The sample carries about 74,000 clones, about 90% recorded once. Sequencing used peripheral blood. The receptors originated from a woman aged 80 or over with active or convalescent COVID-19.

This chain joins TRBV3-1 (or the pseudogene TRBV3-2) and TRBJ2-5, with D tentatively TRBD2 (6 bases). V was shortened by 1 base and J by 1 base, with 19 bases between the two germline ends. Germline lookup yields CDR1 LGHDT and CDR2 YNNKEL (reference sequence). This CDR3 region has 18 residues. The DNA of the CDR3 is TGTGCCAGCAGCCAAGTCGTGGAGGGACGTTTCTCCCAAGAGACCCAGTACTTC. This encodes CASSQVVEGRFSQETQYF.

The chain recombines TRBV16 with TRBJ1-2; tentative D call: TRBD1 (5 bases). CDR3 size: 13 residues. Germline assignment: CDR1 KGHSY and CDR2 FQNENV. Trimming shortened V by 7 bases and J by 5 bases, and 14 bases separated the two germline ends. DNA for the CDR3: TGTGCCAGCACCACCGACAGCTTTTATGGCTACACCTTC. Translation: CASTTDSFYGYTF. Filled out from reference TRBV16 and TRBJ1-2, the complete variable domain reads GEEVAQTPKHLVRGEGQKAKLYCAPIKGHSYVFWYQQVLKNEFKFLISFQNENVFDETGMPKERFSAKCLPNSPCSLEIQATKLEDSAVYFCASTTDSFYGYTFGSGTRLTVV.

The rearrangement uses TRBV10-3 and TRBJ2-1, with TRBD1 matching 9 bases. Trimming at V came to 6 bases and at J to 0 bases, leaving 3 bases not matched to a gene. The CDR3 sequence is 15 residues long. Germline CDR1 ENHRY, CDR2 SYGVKD. The CDR3 DNA reads as TGTGCCATCAGCGACAGGGGGAGCTCCTACAATGAGCAGTTCTTC. Amino acid sequence: CAISDRGSSYNEQFF.

The chain uses TRBV2 and TRBJ2-1; weak D call: TRBD2 (6 bases). Germline-derived CDR1 and CDR2 are SNHLY and FYNNEI. Deletions cut 4 bases from V and 5 bases from J, with 9 bases between. The CDR3 loop spans 13 amino acids. CDR3 sequence reads: CASSGTINNEQFF. The CDR3 DNA is TGTGCCAGCAGTGGGACTATAAACAATGAGCAGTTCTTC.

This clone appeared a single time. The rearrangement joins TRBV4-2 to TRBJ1-5; no firm D call. The length of the CDR3 is 15 residues. Germline loops: CDR1 LGHNA, CDR2 YNFKEQ. V was trimmed by 0 bases and J by 6 bases, leaving 12 bases between them. CDR3 DNA: TGTGCCAGCAGCCAAGAAAGTGGGAGCGGTCAGCCCCAGCATTTT. This sequence encodes CASSQESGSGQPQHF.

The chain has TRBV6-5 and TRBJ2-5; tentatively, D is TRBD2 (5 bases). The CDR3 is 16 amino acids. V lost 1 base, J lost 5 bases, and 17 bases lay in between. CDR1 and CDR2 from the germline V gene are MNHEY and SVGAGI. CDR3: CASSYYRARERETQYF. CDR3 coding DNA: TGTGCCAGCAGTTACTATAGGGCAAGGGAGCGGGAGACCCAGTACTTC.

This clone was found a few times. J is TRBJ1-1 and V is TRBV4-1; D is perhaps TRBD1 (6 bases). The V end was cut by 0 bases, the J end by 4 bases, with 9 bases between. Germline V gene lookup returns CDR1 MGHRA and CDR2 YSYEKL. The CDR3 is made up of 14 amino acids. The CDR3 protein is CASSQEEGGTEAFF. CDR3 sequence (DNA): TGCGCCAGCAGCCAAGAAGAAGGGGGCACTGAAGCTTTCTTT.

The chain couples TRBV2 to TRBJ2-7; TRBD2 matches at 13 bases. V shed 0 bases and J 1 base; nucleotides not matched to a gene: 15. The V gene's germline CDR1 is SNHLY and CDR2 FYNNEI. This CDR3 has 21 amino acids. CDR3 DNA sequence: TGTGCCAGCAGTGAAGCGCTTCGTCCGGGGGGACTAGCGGGATGGTCCTACGAGCAGTACTTC. Translating gives CASSEALRPGGLAGWSYEQYF.

The rearrangement uses TRBV5-4 and TRBJ1-1; 12 bases line up with TRBD1. The germline gives CDR1 SGHNT, CDR2 YYREEE (reference sequence). CDR3 size: 15 residues. After removal of 4 bases from V and 5 bases from J, the junction contained 6 bases not matched to a gene. Here the CDR3 DNA reads TGTGCCAGCAGCGGGACAGGGGGCCTTTGGACTGAAGCTTTCTTT. This gives the protein CASSGTGGLWTEAFF.

This chain joins TRBV5-1 and TRBJ2-7, with 10 bases that match TRBD1. V shed 4 bases, J shed 7 bases, and the junction held 8 bases outside the gene matches. Germline CDR1 SGHRS, CDR2 YFSETQ. The CDR3 sequence is 14 residues long. The CDR3, as DNA: TGCGCCAGCAGCCCCGGGACAGGGGAAGGGGAGCAGTACTTC. Translating gives CASSPGTGEGEQYF. Full variable domain (outside the CDR3, taken from reference TRBV5-1 and TRBJ2-7): KAGVTQTPRYLIKTRGQQVTLSCSPISGHRSVSWYQQTPGQGLQFLFEYFSETQRNKGNFPGRFSGRQFSNSRSEMNVSTLELGDSALYLCASSPGTGEGEQYFGPGTRLTVT.

The chain carries TRBV4-3 and TRBJ1-2; tentative D call: TRBD1 (5 bases). Germline V lookup: CDR1 LGHNA, CDR2 YSLEER. This CDR3 region has 17 residues. V shed 2 bases and J shed 0 bases, with 16 bases lying between them. The CDR3 region has the DNA TGCGCCAGCAGCCAAAGGTTGGGGGGAGGGCCTAACTATGGCTACACCTTC. Amino acid sequence: CASSQRLGGGPNYGYTF.

The chain links TRBV3-1 (or the pseudogene TRBV3-2) to TRBJ1-5, with 7 bases that match TRBD1. This CDR3 has 16 amino acids. Germline lookup yields CDR1 LGHDT and CDR2 YNNKEL (reference sequence). With 1 base clipped from V and 6 bases from J, the junction kept 9 bases outside the gene matches. This CDR3 is CASSQVDRVGGQPQHF. The CDR3 DNA follows: TGTGCCAGCAGCCAAGTCGACAGGGTTGGAGGTCAGCCCCAGCATTTT.

This chain uses TRBV9 with TRBJ2-1, with no clear D. V was trimmed by 1 base and J by 9 bases, leaving 14 bases between them. Germline loops: CDR1 SGDLS, CDR2 YYNGEE. There are 14 residues in the CDR3. CDR3 residues: CASSVRSAPSEQFF. As DNA, the CDR3 is TGTGCCAGCAGCGTACGTTCGGCCCCTAGTGAGCAGTTCTTC.

V and J are TRBV4-3 and TRBJ2-1; 8 bases agree with TRBD2. CDR1 is LGHNA and CDR2 is YSLEER in the germline V gene. V dropped 2 bases and J dropped 10; count of bases not matched to a gene: 13. The CDR3 totals 16 residues. Here the CDR3 reads CASSQSPSGGLVEQFF. The CDR3, as DNA: TGCGCCAGCAGCCAATCTCCCTCGGGGGGGCTTGTGGAGCAGTTCTTC.

This clone was detected only a few times. V gene TRBV4-3 combines with J gene TRBJ1-5; 8 nucleotides line up with TRBD1. CDR1 and CDR2 (germline): LGHNA, YSLEER. The CDR3 has 15 residues. J gave up 3 bases and V 3 bases, and 4 bases lay outside the gene matches. As DNA, the CDR3 is TGCGCCAGCAGCCAGCGGACAGGGAACAATCAGCCCCAGCATTTT. It translates to CASSQRTGNNQPQHF.

The CDR3 here is CASSRGGRTDTQYF. CDR3 nucleotide sequence: TGTGCCAGCAGCCGAGGGGGCCGGACAGATACGCAGTATTTT. The chain carries TRBV7-3 and TRBJ2-3, with 7 bases fitting TRBD1. The junction had 5 bases not matched to a gene; V was cut back by 5 bases and J by 3 bases. The germline V gene has CDR1 SGHTA and CDR2 FQGTGA. The CDR3 consists of 14 residues.

The chain couples TRBV5-1 to TRBJ2-5, with 7 bases identical to TRBD2. The CDR3 covers 15 residues. Germline CDR1 reads SGHRS; CDR2 reads YFSETQ. V dropped 0 bases and J dropped 5; count of bases not matched to a gene: 7. The DNA for the CDR3 is TGCGCCAGCAGCTTGGTAGCGGGTGCCCTGGAGACCCAGTACTTC. Protein sequence: CASSLVAGALETQYF.

The genes are TRBV23-1 and TRBJ1-4; D unresolved. TRBV23-1 is labeled an ORF, and its function is uncertain. This CDR3 has 15 amino acids. Trimming took off 4 bases at V and 1 base at J, with 10 bases between the two ends. The CDR3 loop reads CASSLIKRTNEKLFF. The CDR3 DNA follows: TGCGCCAGCAGTCTGATTAAGAGAACTAATGAAAAACTGTTTTTT.

The chain carries TRBV19 and TRBJ2-1, with TRBD2 matching 10 bases. The CDR3 has 16 amino acids. Germline values: CDR1 LNHDA, CDR2 SQIVND (reference sequence). Trimming at V came to 4 bases and at J to 6 bases, leaving 9 bases not matched to a gene. CDR3 loop: CASSNQRGGSINEQFF. The CDR3 DNA follows: TGTGCCAGTAGTAACCAGCGGGGGGGCTCGATCAATGAGCAGTTCTTC.

The chain uses TRBV5-1 and TRBJ2-6; the D is unclear. CDR1 and CDR2 (germline): SGHRS, YFSETQ. V was trimmed by 5 bases and J by 2 bases, leaving 8 bases between them. The CDR3 runs to 14 residues. DNA for the CDR3: TGCGCCAGCAGACCAGGTACTGGGGCCAACGTCCTGACTTTC. Amino acids: CASRPGTGANVLTF.